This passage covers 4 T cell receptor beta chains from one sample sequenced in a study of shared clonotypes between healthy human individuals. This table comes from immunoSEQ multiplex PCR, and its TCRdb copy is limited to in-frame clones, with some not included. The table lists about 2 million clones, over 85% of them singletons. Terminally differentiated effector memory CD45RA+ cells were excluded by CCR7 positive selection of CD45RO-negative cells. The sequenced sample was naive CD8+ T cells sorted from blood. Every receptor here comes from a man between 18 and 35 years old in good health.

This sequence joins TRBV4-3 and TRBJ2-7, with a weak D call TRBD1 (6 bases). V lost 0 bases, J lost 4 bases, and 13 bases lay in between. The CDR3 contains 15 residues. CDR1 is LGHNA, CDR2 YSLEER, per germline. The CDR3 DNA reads TGCGCCAGCAGCCAAGAGGACGGACAGTCTTACGAGCAGTACTTC. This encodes CASSQEDGQSYEQYF.

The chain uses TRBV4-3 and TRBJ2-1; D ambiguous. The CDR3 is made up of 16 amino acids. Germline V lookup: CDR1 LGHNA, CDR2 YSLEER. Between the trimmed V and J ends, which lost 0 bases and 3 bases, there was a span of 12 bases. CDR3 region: CASSQESGPFYNEQFF. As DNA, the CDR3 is TGCGCCAGCAGCCAAGAGTCGGGCCCATTCTACAATGAGCAGTTCTTC.

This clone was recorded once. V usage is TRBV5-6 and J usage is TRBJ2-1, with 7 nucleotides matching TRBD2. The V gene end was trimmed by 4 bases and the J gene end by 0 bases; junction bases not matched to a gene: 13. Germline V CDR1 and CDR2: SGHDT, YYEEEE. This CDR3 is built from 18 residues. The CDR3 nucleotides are TGTGCCAGCAGCCAAGCGGGACTGATTTTAAGCTCCTACAATGAGCAGTTCTTC. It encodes CASSQAGLILSSYNEQFF.

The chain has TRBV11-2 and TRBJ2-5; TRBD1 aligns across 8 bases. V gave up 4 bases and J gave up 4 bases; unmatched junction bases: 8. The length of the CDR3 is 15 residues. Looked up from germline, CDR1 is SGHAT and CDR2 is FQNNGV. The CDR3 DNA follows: TGTGCCAGCAGCTCGCCGGGACAGGCTTTAGAGACCCAGTACTTC. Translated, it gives CASSSPGQALETQYF.